This T cell receptor beta chain was observed in a study of a mutant IDH1 vaccine in newly diagnosed glioma. Study background: The sex distribution of treated patients was 62.5% male and about 38% female, with a mean age of roughly 40 years.

Deletions cut 5 bases from V and 5 bases from J, with 12 bases between. The CDR3 is 13 residues long. Germline-derived CDR1 and CDR2 are SGHNT and YENEEA. Described time point: baseline, week 1 (first vaccination visit). Treatment given: pre-vaccination baseline after standard-of-care therapy. Repertoires were generated with immunoSEQ multiplex PCR, while TCRdb's copy carries only in-frame clones and drops some. The table shows roughly 16,000 clones, with 70% to 80% occurring only once. V gene TRBV11-3 combines with J gene TRBJ2-5; D unresolved. The sequence came from a man aged 35 to 55 with glioma. The source material was PBMCs, sampled from a glioma patient treated with radiotherapy, temozolomide or both. CDR3 bases: TGTGCCAGCAGCGGTGTCCCTCGGGAGACCCAGTACTTC. Its translation is CASSGVPRETQYF.